Below, 30 T cell receptor beta chains from the same sample are listed, as sequenced in a study of OX40 agonist ivuxolimab in advanced cancers. The assay was immunoSEQ multiplex PCR, and TCRdb's table has in-frame clones only and misses some. The data show around 30,000 clones, 86% seen once. Source: CD4+ or CD8+ T cells sorted from blood, taken in a trial of the OX40 agonist ivuxolimab. These receptors were obtained from an adult with an advanced solid tumor such as melanoma, head and neck, liver or kidney cancer.

The chain joins TRBV11-2 to TRBJ2-4; D is undetermined. V lost 3 bases and J 6 bases, leaving 15 bases between the germline ends. The CDR3 loop spans 15 amino acids. Looked up from germline, CDR1 is SGHAT and CDR2 is FQNNGV. The CDR3 region has the DNA TGTGCCAGCAGCTTTGGGGTGGAGCCACGAAACATTCAGTACTTC. Its translation is CASSFGVEPRNIQYF.

The chain employs TRBV5-6 and TRBJ2-3, with no clear D. Germline CDR1 is SGHDT and CDR2 is YYEEEE. Trimming pared 0 bases from V and 3 bases from J, leaving 11 bases between. The CDR3 runs 15 residues. CDR3 sequence (DNA): TGTGCCAGCAGCTTGGCCGAGCGAAAGACAGATACGCAGTATTTT. As protein: CASSLAERKTDTQYF.

This sequence joins TRBV28 and TRBJ2-3; D perhaps matches TRBD2 (6 bases). CDR3 length equals 14 residues. Germline CDR1 is MDHEN and CDR2 is SYDVKM. V lost 10 bases and J 6 bases, leaving 20 bases between the germline ends. Here the CDR3 DNA reads TGTGCCATTTCCCTCCGGACTACGGGGGATACGCAGTATTTT. Its protein is CAISLRTTGDTQYF.

This chain links TRBV14 with TRBJ2-7; D gene unclear. V dropped 0 bases and J dropped 0 bases, with 9 bases sitting between them. CDR3 length: 15 amino acids. CDR1 and CDR2 from the germline V gene are SGHDN and FVKESK. The CDR3 DNA sequence: TGTGCCAGCAGCCAAGAAGGTCTAGTCTCCTACGAGCAGTACTTC. It encodes CASSQEGLVSYEQYF. The complete variable domain, with remaining parts taken from reference TRBV14 and TRBJ2-7, reads EAGVTQFPSHSVIEKGQTVTLRCDPISGHDNLYWYRRVMGKEIKFLLHFVKESKQDESGMPNNRFLAERTGGTYSTLKVQPAELEDSGVYFCASSQEGLVSYEQYFGPGTRLTVT.

The CDR3 loop reads CASSLGLRGQDTDTQYF. The CDR3 nucleotides are TGCGCCAGCAGCTTGGGTCTCAGGGGGCAAGACACAGATACGCAGTATTTT. J is TRBJ2-3 and V is TRBV5-1; TRBD1 aligns across 8 bases. Germline V gives CDR1 SGHRS, CDR2 YFSETQ. The CDR3 consists of 17 residues. V lost 0 bases to trimming and J lost 2 bases; unmatched junction nucleotides: 8.

For the CDR3, the DNA is TGTGCCAGCAGTTCCACTGAGGGATCTGGGGCCAACGTCCTGACTTTC. Protein: CASSSTEGSGANVLTF. The genes are TRBV27 and TRBJ2-6, with a weak D call TRBD2 (5 bases). This CDR3 spans 16 amino acids. Trimming removed 4 bases from V and 1 base from J, with 11 bases in between. The germline CDR1 and CDR2 sequences are MNHEY and SMNVEV (reference sequence). The full variable domain, rest sourced from reference TRBV27 and TRBJ2-6, is EAQVTQNPRYLITVTGKKLTVTCSQNMNHEYMSWYRQDPGLGLRQIYYSMNVEVTDKGDVPEGYKVSRKEKRNFPLILESPSPNQTSLYFCASSSTEGSGANVLTFGAGSRLTVL.

The rearrangement uses TRBV10-3 and TRBJ2-2; D possibly corresponds to TRBD2 (5 bases). There are 18 residues in the CDR3. V was clipped by 6 bases and J by 0 bases, with 20 bases between them. The germline gives CDR1 ENHRY, CDR2 SYGVKD. The CDR3 region has the DNA TGTGCCATCAGCGTCGTAAGTGAGGGTCTAGCGAACACCGGGGAGCTGTTTTTT. Translation gives CAISVVSEGLANTGELFF.

The chain combines TRBV13 with TRBJ2-4, with D possibly TRBD2 on 6 matching bases. There are 14 residues in the CDR3. From germline, CDR1 is PRHDT and CDR2 FYEKMQ (reference sequence). Trimming removed 4 bases at V and 4 bases at J, with 11 bases between. CDR3 sequence: CASSYPAGKNIQYF. The CDR3 DNA sequence: TGTGCCAGCAGCTATCCAGCGGGTAAAAACATTCAGTACTTC.

CDR3 nucleotide sequence: TGTGCCAGCAGCGCCGTAACAGGGGGGTACACCGGGGAGCTGTTTTTT. Protein sequence: CASSAVTGGYTGELFF. The rearrangement joins TRBV9 to TRBJ2-2; TRBD1 matches 8 bases. Looked up from germline, CDR1 is SGDLS and CDR2 is YYNGEE. Unmatched junction bases numbered 7, after V lost 3 bases and J lost 3 bases. This CDR3 region has 16 residues.

The V and J genes are TRBV28 and TRBJ2-7; 9 positions match TRBD1. The CDR3 is 14 amino acids. V lost 7 bases to trimming and J lost 6 bases; unmatched junction nucleotides: 10. The germline gives CDR1 MDHEN, CDR2 SYDVKM. The chain's CDR3 is CASTWGTGLVEQYF. CDR3 coding DNA: TGTGCCAGCACCTGGGGGACAGGGCTTGTCGAGCAGTACTTC.

The chain has TRBV9 and TRBJ1-3, with 7 bases identical to TRBD1. CDR1 is SGDLS and CDR2 is YYNGEE in the germline V gene. CDR3 size: 15 residues. Trimming removed 0 bases from V and 2 bases from J; junction bases left unmatched: 2. CDR3 coding DNA: TGTGCCAGCAGCGTAGCCCAGGGGGCTGGAAACACCATATATTTT. Residues: CASSVAQGAGNTIYF.

The V call is TRBV7-9, the J call TRBJ2-5; TRBD1 is a possible D gene (5 bases). V was shortened by 7 bases and J by 5 bases, with 20 bases between the two germline ends. The CDR3 is made up of 15 amino acids. Germline values: CDR1 SEHNR, CDR2 FQNEAQ (reference sequence). CDR3 protein: CASILTPGMGETQYF. CDR3 bases: TGTGCCAGCATCCTCACCCCAGGGATGGGGGAGACCCAGTACTTC.

V and J are TRBV29-1 and TRBJ2-7; tentative D call: TRBD2 (5 bases). The V end was cut by 1 base, the J end by 1 base, with 11 bases between. Germline lookup yields CDR1 SQVTM and CDR2 ANQGSEA. This CDR3 spans 14 amino acids. This chain's CDR3 is CSVEGDSESYEQYF. Written as DNA, the CDR3 is TGCAGCGTTGAAGGGGATAGCGAGTCCTACGAGCAGTACTTC.

The chain recombines TRBV6-5 with TRBJ1-1; no firm D call. This CDR3 is built from 15 residues. With 0 bases removed from V and 5 bases from J, the gap between germline ends came to 13 bases. Germline loops: CDR1 MNHEY, CDR2 SVGAGI. This CDR3 reads CASSYSISPMTEAFF. The CDR3 DNA follows: TGTGCCAGCAGTTACTCGATATCCCCGATGACTGAAGCTTTCTTT.

The CDR3 sequence is CASSLLAGGYNEQFF. In DNA form, the CDR3 reads TGTGCCAGCAGCTTACTAGCGGGAGGCTACAATGAGCAGTTCTTC. J is TRBJ2-1 and V is TRBV7-9, with 11 bases aligning to TRBD2. CDR1 is SEHNR, CDR2 FQNEAQ, per germline (reference sequence). The CDR3 contains 15 residues. V shed 2 bases, J shed 3 bases, and the junction held 0 bases outside the gene matches.

V is TRBV11-1 and J is TRBJ1-1; D is unresolved. Germline CDR1 reads SGHAT; CDR2 reads FQDESV (reference sequence). CDR3 length equals 13 residues. The germline V and J ends were trimmed by 4 bases and 3 bases, with 9 bases remaining between them. CDR3 amino acids: CASSSGRYTEAFF. The CDR3, as DNA: TGTGCCAGCAGCTCCGGGCGGTACACTGAAGCTTTCTTT.

The J gene is TRBJ1-1, the V gene TRBV27, with D possibly being TRBD1 (5 bases). Trimming removed 2 bases at V and 3 bases at J, with 13 bases between. Germline values: CDR1 MNHEY, CDR2 SMNVEV (reference sequence). The CDR3 has 15 residues. In DNA form, the CDR3 reads TGTGCCAGCAGTTTAACGTGGCAGGGTTACACTGAAGCTTTCTTT. It specifies CASSLTWQGYTEAFF.

This clone was observed a few times. This chain joins TRBV6-5 and TRBJ1-2; D remains ambiguous. The CDR3 spans 14 residues. Trimming cost V 8 bases and J 4 bases, with 17 bases left between them. Germline assignment: CDR1 MNHEY and CDR2 SVGAGI. The CDR3 region has the DNA TGTGCCAGCGGGTTCCGGGCGGCCGGCTATGGCTACACCTTC. This encodes CASGFRAAGYGYTF.

This chain uses TRBV19 with TRBJ1-4; D is uncertain. Germline V CDR1 and CDR2: LNHDA, SQIVND (reference sequence). The CDR3 totals 15 residues. V was trimmed by 5 bases and J by 4 bases, leaving 14 bases between them. CDR3 sequence: CASSRGRQVNEKLFF. The CDR3 nucleotides are TGTGCCAGTAGTCGGGGTCGGCAGGTTAATGAAAAACTGTTTTTT.

V usage is TRBV10-2 and J usage is TRBJ1-5; perhaps TRBD1 as D (6 bases). Germline V gene sequence: CDR1 WSHSY, CDR2 SAAADI. CDR3 length: 16 residues. The V gene lost 0 bases and the J gene lost 3 bases, with 12 bases spanning the gap. The CDR3 bases are TGCGCCAGCAGTGAGTCGGGGACACACACCAATCAGCCCCAGCATTTT. Translating gives CASSESGTHTNQPQHF.

The V call is TRBV7-9, the J call TRBJ1-1; tentative D call: TRBD1 (6 bases). Trimming pared 8 bases from V and 2 bases from J, leaving 9 bases between. The germline V gene has CDR1 SEHNR and CDR2 FQNEAQ (reference sequence). This CDR3 has 12 residues. The CDR3 region is CASSRGNTEAFF. CDR3 DNA: TGTGCCAGCTCCAGGGGAAACACTGAAGCTTTCTTT.

In this sample, this clone turned up once. The chain uses TRBV4-1 and TRBJ1-2, with 10 bases fitting TRBD1. Per the germline V gene, CDR1 is MGHRA and CDR2 is YSYEKL. V lost 2 bases and J lost 4; bases outside the gene matches: 7. This CDR3 has 16 amino acids. CDR3 region: CASSQPGQGFGYGYTF. The CDR3 nucleotides are TGCGCCAGCAGCCAACCGGGACAGGGGTTTGGCTATGGCTACACCTTC.

This clone came up once. The chain couples TRBV15 to TRBJ2-5; D might be TRBD2 (5 bases). CDR3 size: 13 residues. Germline V gene data show CDR1 as LNHNV and CDR2 as YYDKDF (reference sequence). V gave up 0 bases and J gave up 5 bases, with 7 bases separating them. The CDR3 spells CATSREGVETQYF. The CDR3 DNA is TGTGCCACCAGCAGAGAGGGAGTGGAGACCCAGTACTTC.

The CDR3 DNA is TGTGCCAGCAGTCTCGTGTCAACTGGAAACACCATATATTTT. Protein product: CASSLVSTGNTIYF. This chain connects TRBV28 to TRBJ1-3; D not certain. The germline V and J ends were trimmed by 5 bases and 2 bases, with 10 bases remaining between them. Germline CDR1 and CDR2: MDHEN and SYDVKM. This CDR3 spans 14 amino acids.

V gene TRBV6-5 combines with J gene TRBJ2-2, with D unresolved. V shed 2 bases and J shed 0 bases, with 7 bases lying between them. This CDR3 has 15 amino acids. Per germline, CDR1 MNHEY and CDR2 SVGAGI. CDR3 region: CASSYAKTNTGELFF. In DNA, the CDR3 is TGTGCCAGCAGTTACGCTAAAACGAACACCGGGGAGCTGTTTTTT.

This clone was seen only once. V and J are TRBV4-2 and TRBJ2-7; 7 nucleotides match TRBD2. This CDR3 has 15 amino acids. V lost 3 bases and J lost 5; bases outside the gene matches: 10. Per the germline V gene, CDR1 is LGHNA and CDR2 is YNFKEQ. CDR3 in amino acids: CASSQVSGVMDEQYF. The CDR3, as DNA: TGTGCCAGCAGCCAGGTCAGCGGGGTGATGGACGAGCAGTACTTC.

The sample holds one count of this clone. This chain joins TRBV27 and TRBJ1-4; no clear D. This CDR3 region has 16 residues. Trimming took off 5 bases at V and 5 bases at J, with 18 bases between the two ends. Germline V gene data show CDR1 as MNHEY and CDR2 as SMNVEV (reference sequence). This CDR3 reads CASSPLVGSPNEKLFF. The CDR3 DNA reads as TGTGCCAGCAGTCCCCTAGTTGGCAGCCCCAATGAAAAACTGTTTTTT.

The chain has TRBV9 and TRBJ2-2; TRBD2 is a possible D gene (6 bases). Germline CDR1 reads SGDLS; CDR2 reads YYNGEE. The V and J ends lost 0 bases and 3 bases respectively, with 6 bases between them. The CDR3 spans 14 residues. CDR3 loop: CASSVGGDTGELFF. In nucleotides, the CDR3 is TGTGCCAGCAGCGTAGGGGGGGACACCGGGGAGCTGTTTTTT.

This clone was detected a few times. Here the CDR3 DNA reads TGTGCCAGCAGTTCCCCCGGGACAGGGCGGGACGAGCAGTACTTC. The encoded protein is CASSSPGTGRDEQYF. The rearrangement uses TRBV27 and TRBJ2-7; 9 nucleotides agree with TRBD1. The CDR3 has 15 residues. V was clipped by 4 bases and J by 5 bases; unmatched bases: 9. The V gene's germline CDR1 is MNHEY and CDR2 SMNVEV (reference sequence).

This chain connects TRBV4-1 to TRBJ2-7; D uncertain. Germline CDR1 reads MGHRA; CDR2 reads YSYEKL. The V end lost 1 base, the J end lost 6 bases, and 7 bases lay between the germline ends. The CDR3 is 12 amino acids. This chain's CDR3 is CASSQATGEQYF. CDR3 nucleotides: TGCGCCAGCAGCCAAGCCACGGGCGAGCAGTACTTC.